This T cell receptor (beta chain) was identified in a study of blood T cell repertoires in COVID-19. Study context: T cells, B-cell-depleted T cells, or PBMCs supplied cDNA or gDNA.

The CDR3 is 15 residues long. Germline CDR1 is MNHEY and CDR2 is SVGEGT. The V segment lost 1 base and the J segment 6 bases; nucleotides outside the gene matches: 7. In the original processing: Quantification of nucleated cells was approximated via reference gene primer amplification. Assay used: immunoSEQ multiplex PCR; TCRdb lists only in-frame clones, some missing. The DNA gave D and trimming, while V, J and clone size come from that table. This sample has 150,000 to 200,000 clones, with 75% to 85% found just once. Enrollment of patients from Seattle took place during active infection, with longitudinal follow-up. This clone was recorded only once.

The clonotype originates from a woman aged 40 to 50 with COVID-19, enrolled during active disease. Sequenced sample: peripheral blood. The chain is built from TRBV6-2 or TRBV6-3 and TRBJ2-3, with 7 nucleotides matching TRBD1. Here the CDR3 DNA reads TGTGCCAGCAGTTACTGGGGACAGCCGGCGGATACGCAGTATTTT. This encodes CASSYWGQPADTQYF.